One and the same sample provided the 5 T cell receptor beta chains below, sequenced in a study of blood T cells in healthy people across ages (dated by TCRdb to the mid-2010s). Receptor libraries were prepared by 5' RACE. Sequenced on an Illumina HiSeq 2500. A second PCR of roughly 7 to 12 cycles was performed with a sample-barcoded 5' primer and a J-beta primer mix. The public reads were run again by TCRdb, first through fastp at Q25 and then through MiXCR, and only productive beta chains were kept. Rows matching on CDR3 protein sequence are summarized as one entry with the most common DNA and genes. This sample lists more than 900,000 distinct CDR3 sequences; 25% to 35% were detected once. The ten biggest clones cover more than 8.5% of the sample. This sample was also put to use in a study of T cells of mothers and their children.

Sequences were obtained from blood. These receptors all stem from a woman between 40 and 55 years old in good health.

This clonotype appeared a few times. The chain joins TRBV4-1 to TRBJ1-2; a possible D gene is TRBD1 (5 bases). Germline lookup yields CDR1 MGHRA and CDR2 YSYEKL. This CDR3 contains 15 residues. Trimming took off 1 base at V and 4 bases at J, with 13 bases between the two ends. The CDR3 region has the DNA TGCGCCAGCAGCCAAGGTCTTGGGGGTGGCTATGGCTACACCTTC. Its protein product is CASSQGLGGGYGYTF.

In the case of this clonotype: A much larger clone is a single base away; this may be a read error. V is TRBV30 and J is TRBJ1-2; a weak D match, TRBD1 (5 bases). Germline values: CDR1 GTSNPN, CDR2 SVGIG (reference sequence). The CDR3 has 13 residues. DNA of the CDR3: TGTGCCTGGAGTGTCGGAGGGGCCTATAGCTACACCTTC. Translated: CAWSVGGAYSYTF.

This clonotype was detected many times. This chain links TRBV10-3 with TRBJ2-1; no definite D call. The germline gives CDR1 ENHRY, CDR2 SYGVKD. CDR3 length equals 12 residues. Trimming removed 4 bases from V and 6 bases from J, with 7 bases in between. The CDR3 nucleotides read TGTGCCATCAGTGGACGGATCAATGAGCAGTTCTTC. Translation: CAISGRINEQFF.

The chain carries TRBV28 and TRBJ2-5; D is possibly TRBD2 (7 bases). The J call may be faulty, since TRBJ2-7 better matches the DNA end. CDR1 and CDR2 from the germline V gene are MDHEN and SYDVKM. The CDR3 has 13 residues. The CDR3 protein is CAGGGGANYEQYF. The CDR3, as DNA: TGTGCCGGGGGTGGGGGGGCGAACTACGAGCAGTACTTC.

This clonotype has at least ten counts. The germline gene is not matched at one end of the junction; a read error may be the cause. This rearrangement joins TRBV5-1 to TRBJ2-5, with 9 bases matching TRBD1. CDR1 is SGHRS, CDR2 YFSETQ, per germline. This CDR3 region has 14 residues. CDR3 in DNA: TGTGCCAGCAGCTCAGGGACAGGGCAAGAGACCCAGTACTTC. It is translated as CASSSGTGQETQYF.